This entry lists 31 T cell receptor beta chains sequenced from one sample in a study of OX40 agonist ivuxolimab in advanced cancers. The library was obtained by the immunoSEQ multiplex PCR assay. Imported from immuneACCESS, the table was reduced by TCRdb to in-frame sequences with V and J called. These copies leave out some clones; in studies compared against another copy, an unresolved V gene accounts for under half, and the cause of the remainder is not known. Across this sample there are several thousand clones, with about 90% seen only once. The ten largest make up 4.4% of the sample. The specimen was CD4+ or CD8+ T cells sorted from blood, collected in a trial of the OX40 agonist ivuxolimab. These receptor sequences come from an adult with an advanced solid tumor such as melanoma, head and neck, liver or kidney cancer.

The chain couples TRBV11-2 to TRBJ1-1, with D unresolved. This CDR3 is 12 amino acids long. Germline V CDR1 and CDR2: SGHAT, FQNNGV. V lost 6 bases to trimming and J lost 6 bases, with 11 bases between them. The CDR3 sequence: CASSNLGAEAFF. The CDR3 DNA reads as TGTGCCAGCAGTAACCTTGGGGCTGAAGCTTTCTTT.

This clone was counted a single time. J is TRBJ2-2 and V is TRBV2, with TRBD2 as a possible D gene (6 bases). Germline V CDR1 and CDR2: SNHLY, FYNNEI. This CDR3 contains 16 residues. V was pared by 7 bases and J by 1 base, with 16 bases between. Written as DNA, the CDR3 is TGTGCCAGCACCTCAATGGTGGGAGGGAACACCGGGGAGCTGTTTTTT. Amino acids: CASTSMVGGNTGELFF. Variable domain in full (rest from reference TRBV2 and TRBJ2-2): EPEVTQTPSHQVTQMGQEVILRCVPISNHLYFYWYRQILGQKVEFLVSFYNNEISEKSEIFDDQFSVERPDGSNFTLKIRSTKLEDSAMYFCASTSMVGGNTGELFFGEGSRLTVL.

The chain joins TRBV7-9 to TRBJ1-1; TRBD1 matches 8 bases. After removal of 2 bases from V and 12 bases from J, the junction contained 5 bases not matched to a gene. Germline CDR1 SEHNR, CDR2 FQNEAQ (reference sequence). The CDR3 extends over 12 amino acids. The CDR3 bases are TGTGCCAGCAGCTTACGGACAGGGCAATCTTTCTTT. It is translated as CASSLRTGQSFF.

J is TRBJ2-1 and V is TRBV27, with a weak D call TRBD2 (5 bases). CDR1 and CDR2 from the germline V gene are MNHEY and SMNVEV (reference sequence). This CDR3 is 15 amino acids long. Trimming removed 3 bases at V and 4 bases at J, with 13 bases between. CDR3 protein: CASSFGGSRYNEQFF. In DNA, the CDR3 is TGTGCCAGCAGTTTCGGAGGCTCCAGGTACAATGAGCAGTTCTTC.

V usage is TRBV5-1 and J usage is TRBJ2-5, with D maybe TRBD2 (5 bases). With 0 bases removed from V and 5 bases from J, the gap between germline ends came to 11 bases. In germline, CDR1 is SGHRS, CDR2 YFSETQ. The CDR3 loop spans 14 amino acids. The DNA of the CDR3 is TGCGCCAGCAGCTTGGACGGGATGGGGGAGACCCAGTACTTC. Translating it yields CASSLDGMGETQYF. The complete variable domain, with remaining parts taken from reference TRBV5-1 and TRBJ2-5, reads KAGVTQTPRYLIKTRGQQVTLSCSPISGHRSVSWYQQTPGQGLQFLFEYFSETQRNKGNFPGRFSGRQFSNSRSEMNVSTLELGDSALYLCASSLDGMGETQYFGPGTRLLVL.

V gene TRBV7-8 combines with J gene TRBJ2-5; no clear D. The germline V and J ends were trimmed by 0 bases and 4 bases, with 12 bases remaining between them. There are 15 residues in the CDR3. From germline, CDR1 is SGHVS and CDR2 FQNEAQ. In nucleotides, the CDR3 is TGTGCCAGCAGCTTAGCAGGGATGTTTGGAGAGACCCAGTACTTC. The encoded protein is CASSLAGMFGETQYF.

The chain links TRBV4-1 to TRBJ2-5; D remains unclear. The CDR3 extends over 15 amino acids. Germline-derived CDR1 and CDR2 are MGHRA and YSYEKL. Trimming took 1 base from V and 1 from J, leaving 10 bases between them. As DNA, the CDR3 is TGCGCCAGCAGCCAAGTCTGGGGATTCCAAGAGACCCAGTACTTC. It encodes CASSQVWGFQETQYF.

This clone occurred once. The CDR3 spells CASRVAPSGTDTQYF. CDR3 nucleotide sequence: TGTGCCAGCAGAGTAGCGCCAAGTGGCACAGATACGCAGTATTTT. The rearrangement joins TRBV6-1 to TRBJ2-3; possibly TRBD2 for D (5 bases). V lost 6 bases and J lost 1, with 14 bases in between. Germline V gene data show CDR1 as MNHNS and CDR2 as SASEGT. The CDR3 has 15 amino acids.

In this sample, this clone turned up a few times. This sequence joins TRBV7-9 and TRBJ2-2; D might be TRBD1 or TRBD2, each matching 5 bases. V was pared by 7 bases and J by 5 bases, with 17 bases between. The germline V gene encodes CDR1 SEHNR and CDR2 FQNEAQ (reference sequence). The CDR3 has 15 amino acids. The CDR3 sequence is CASIKRDHATGELFF. Written as DNA, the CDR3 is TGTGCCAGCATCAAACGGGACCATGCGACCGGGGAGCTGTTTTTT.

V gene TRBV30 combines with J gene TRBJ1-6; D not certain. The ends were cut back, 0 bases at V and 7 bases at J, with 16 bases in the middle. The germline V gene has CDR1 GTSNPN and CDR2 SVGIG (reference sequence). The CDR3 sequence is 16 residues long. CDR3 sequence reads: CAWSVLRPVLNSPLHF. The CDR3 bases are TGTGCCTGGAGTGTACTACGGCCGGTGCTCAATTCACCCCTCCACTTT.

This chain uses TRBV2 with TRBJ2-5; possibly TRBD2 for D (6 bases). The germline CDR1 and CDR2 sequences are SNHLY and FYNNEI. Deletions cut 5 bases from V and 2 bases from J, with 9 bases between. The CDR3 is made up of 13 amino acids. CDR3 region: CASSRDLQETQYF. DNA for the CDR3: TGTGCCAGCAGTCGGGACTTACAAGAGACCCAGTACTTC.

The J gene is TRBJ1-5, the V gene TRBV7-8, with TRBD1 matching 9 bases. J was trimmed by 4 bases and V by 4 bases; bases with no gene match: 8. Germline V gene lookup returns CDR1 SGHVS and CDR2 FQNEAQ. This CDR3 comprises 16 residues. The CDR3 DNA is TGTGCCAGCAGCTCGACAGGGGGGTTGGGAAATCAGCCCCAGCATTTT. Amino acids: CASSSTGGLGNQPQHF.

The gene calls are TRBV27 and TRBJ2-1; a possible D gene is TRBD2 (6 bases). Between the trimmed V and J ends, which lost 0 bases and 4 bases, there was a span of 10 bases. CDR1 and CDR2 from the germline V gene are MNHEY and SMNVEV (reference sequence). This CDR3 is 15 amino acids long. CDR3 protein: CASSLSVSGYNEQFF. The CDR3 coding sequence is TGTGCCAGCAGTTTATCGGTTAGCGGATACAATGAGCAGTTCTTC.

This clone was observed a single time. The gene calls are TRBV5-4 and TRBJ1-1; D is undetermined. CDR1 is SGHNT and CDR2 is YYREEE in the germline V gene (reference sequence). The V end lost 0 bases, the J end lost 4 bases, and 10 bases lay between the germline ends. The CDR3 is 14 amino acids. This chain's CDR3 is CASSLELVGTEAFF. The CDR3 DNA sequence: TGTGCCAGCAGCTTGGAGCTCGTTGGCACTGAAGCTTTCTTT.

The chain couples TRBV19 to TRBJ2-1; TRBD2 matches at 10 bases. Germline assignment: CDR1 LNHDA and CDR2 SQIVND (reference sequence). The CDR3 extends over 16 amino acids. The J segment lost 2 bases and the V segment lost 3 bases, leaving 4 bases of the junction unmatched. The DNA for the CDR3 is TGTGCCAGTAGTATCAAAAGCGGGAGGGCCTACAATGAGCAGTTCTTC. Its protein product is CASSIKSGRAYNEQFF.

The V call is TRBV19, the J call TRBJ1-2; D gene uncertain. Germline V gene lookup returns CDR1 LNHDA and CDR2 SQIVND (reference sequence). The V end lost 7 bases, the J end lost 2 bases, and 20 bases lay between the germline ends. The length of the CDR3 is 16 residues. DNA for the CDR3: TGTGCCAGTATGGTCAGACACGAGACCGCAAACTATGGCTACACCTTC. Its translation: CASMVRHETANYGYTF.

The gene calls are TRBV5-4 and TRBJ1-1; 8 nucleotides match TRBD1. The CDR3 runs to 16 residues. Germline CDR1 and CDR2: SGHNT and YYREEE (reference sequence). V lost 1 base, J lost 6 bases, and 11 bases stayed unmatched. The CDR3 region has the DNA TGTGCCAGCAGCTTGCAGGCGGCAGGGGGCTGGGCTGAAGCTTTCTTT. Protein sequence: CASSLQAAGGWAEAFF.

The chain combines TRBV5-1 with TRBJ2-7; 7 positions match TRBD2. The CDR3 length is 15 residues. The junction had 10 bases not matched to a gene; V was cut back by 5 bases and J by 2 bases. Germline V gene lookup returns CDR1 SGHRS and CDR2 YFSETQ. The DNA for the CDR3 is TGCGCCAGCAGGGCGGAACCTGCGGGGGCCTACGAGCAGTACTTC. Protein product: CASRAEPAGAYEQYF. Based on the CDR3 plus reference TRBV5-1 and TRBJ2-7, the full variable domain is KAGVTQTPRYLIKTRGQQVTLSCSPISGHRSVSWYQQTPGQGLQFLFEYFSETQRNKGNFPGRFSGRQFSNSRSEMNVSTLELGDSALYLCASRAEPAGAYEQYFGPGTRLTVT.

V gene TRBV11-3 combines with J gene TRBJ1-1; possible D gene TRBD1, 6 bases. Trimming removed 5 bases at V and 0 bases at J, with 10 bases between. Germline loops: CDR1 SGHNT, CDR2 YENEEA. This CDR3 spans 14 amino acids. DNA of the CDR3: TGTGCCAGCAGCGGGGGGGCCATGAACACTGAAGCTTTCTTT. This gives the protein CASSGGAMNTEAFF.

The chain joins TRBV9 to TRBJ2-1; 11 nucleotides agree with TRBD2. The CDR3 length is 15 residues. The germline CDR1 and CDR2 sequences are SGDLS and YYNGEE. The V segment lost 2 bases and the J segment 6 bases; nucleotides outside the gene matches: 4. The CDR3 is CASSVTGTSGNEQFF. CDR3 bases: TGTGCCAGCAGCGTGACCGGGACTAGCGGCAATGAGCAGTTCTTC.

The chain couples TRBV2 to TRBJ1-1; D gene unclear. CDR3 length: 12 residues. Per germline, CDR1 SNHLY and CDR2 FYNNEI. Trimming cost V 1 base and J 4 bases, with 4 bases left between them. The CDR3 coding sequence is TGTGCCAGCAGTGAAGGGAGCACTGAAGCTTTCTTT. Its protein product is CASSEGSTEAFF.

The rearrangement joins TRBV7-9 to TRBJ2-5, with 8 positions matching TRBD2. This CDR3 has 16 amino acids. Germline lookup yields CDR1 SEHNR and CDR2 FQNEAQ (reference sequence). Unmatched junction bases numbered 12, after V lost 4 bases and J lost 5 bases. CDR3 bases: TGTGCCAGCAGCTCCCGACTAGCGACCGGGTGGGAGACCCAGTACTTC. Its protein is CASSSRLATGWETQYF.

The chain employs TRBV5-1 and TRBJ1-1, with D possibly being TRBD1 (6 bases). There are 13 residues in the CDR3. From germline, CDR1 is SGHRS and CDR2 YFSETQ. Trimming left V 7 bases short and J 5 bases short, with 15 bases between. In DNA, the CDR3 is TGCGCCAGCGCTGAGGGGGGAGGTACTGAAGCTTTCTTT. Translation gives CASAEGGGTEAFF.

The chain combines TRBV30 with TRBJ2-7, with D perhaps TRBD1 or TRBD2 (6 bases each). Deletions cut 4 bases from V and 3 bases from J, with 13 bases between. Germline V lookup: CDR1 GTSNPN, CDR2 SVGIG (reference sequence). The CDR3 runs 13 residues. CDR3 sequence reads: CAWKAGEDYEQYF. DNA of the CDR3: TGTGCCTGGAAAGCAGGGGAGGACTACGAGCAGTACTTC.

The chain combines TRBV11-2 with TRBJ2-3, with D tentatively TRBD1 (6 bases). Trimming pared 0 bases from V and 1 base from J, leaving 14 bases between. Germline lookup yields CDR1 SGHAT and CDR2 FQNNGV. The CDR3 is 17 residues long. CDR3 region: CASSLDEDSAGTDTQYF. CDR3 DNA: TGTGCCAGCAGCTTAGACGAGGACAGCGCTGGCACAGATACGCAGTATTTT.

The chain links TRBV11-3 to TRBJ2-1; 15 bases fit TRBD2. Germline V lookup: CDR1 SGHNT, CDR2 YENEEA. V shed 5 bases and J 6 bases; nucleotides not matched to a gene: 11. The CDR3 is made up of 18 amino acids. This CDR3 reads CASSPQRTSGRAPNEQFF. The DNA of the CDR3 is TGTGCCAGCAGCCCGCAAAGGACTAGCGGGAGGGCCCCCAATGAGCAGTTCTTC. Using reference TRBV11-3 and TRBJ2-1 for the parts outside the CDR3, the full variable domain is EAGVVQSPRYKIIEKKQPVAFWCNPISGHNTLYWYLQNLGQGPELLIRYENEEAVDDSQLPKDRFSAERLKGVDSTLKIQPAELGDSAVYLCASSPQRTSGRAPNEQFFGPGTRLTVL.

This clone has just one count. CDR3 sequence (DNA): TGTGCCAGAAGCTTAGATGGCGGGGTCGGCACAGATACGCAGTATTTT. Translation gives CARSLDGGVGTDTQYF. The rearrangement joins TRBV5-3 to TRBJ2-3; tentative D call: TRBD2 (6 bases). TRBV5-3 is identified as an open reading frame with a role that is uncertain. V was pared by 2 bases and J by 1 base, with 14 bases between. This CDR3 comprises 16 residues.

The DNA of the CDR3 is TGTGCCAGCAGAGGACAGGTCAATGAGCAGTTCTTC. Translating gives CASRGQVNEQFF. The V and J genes are TRBV27 and TRBJ2-1, with TRBD1 matching over 7 bases. V lost 6 bases, J lost 6 bases, and 2 bases stayed unmatched. Germline values: CDR1 MNHEY, CDR2 SMNVEV (reference sequence). The CDR3 sequence is 12 residues long.

This chain connects TRBV5-4 to TRBJ2-1, with TRBD1 as a possible D gene (6 bases). This CDR3 is built from 13 residues. Germline CDR1 reads SGHNT; CDR2 reads YYREEE (reference sequence). Trimming pared 0 bases from V and 9 bases from J, leaving 10 bases between. The CDR3 is CASSLDRETEQFF. In DNA, the CDR3 is TGTGCCAGCAGCTTGGACAGGGAAACTGAGCAGTTCTTC.

V is TRBV2 and J is TRBJ2-1, with 9 bases that match TRBD2. V shed 1 base, J shed 0 bases, and the junction held 7 bases outside the gene matches. Germline loops: CDR1 SNHLY, CDR2 FYNNEI. CDR3 length equals 18 residues. CDR3 nucleotides: TGTGCCAGCAGTGAAGGGCTAGCGGGGATTAGCTCCTACAATGAGCAGTTCTTC. Amino acid sequence: CASSEGLAGISSYNEQFF.

V and J are TRBV7-9 and TRBJ2-3; TRBD1 matches 7 bases. The length of the CDR3 is 17 residues. With V trimmed by 0 bases and J by 4 bases, 10 bases remained unmatched. Germline assignment: CDR1 SEHNR and CDR2 FQNEAQ (reference sequence). CDR3 in amino acids: CASSLARGGANADTQYF. The CDR3 DNA reads as TGTGCCAGCAGCTTAGCGCGAGGGGGCGCTAACGCAGATACGCAGTATTTT.